These T cell receptor beta chains were read from a single sample in a study of shared clonotypes between healthy human individuals. Clones were read by immunoSEQ multiplex PCR, and TCRdb kept only the in-frame ones, dropping some. The sample carries roughly 500,000 clones, roughly 80% recorded once. Sequencing input: PBMCs. These receptors all come from a woman in her thirties or forties in good health. Some clones in this sample may be carry-over from other donors' samples. Each CDR3 is given with its conserved first and last residue. The order of the fields is J gene, V gene, D gene, clone size, CDR3 DNA, CDR3 protein. The D gene is left open where the match is weak. Size is omitted from some rows. Given values are once, few, many or a class for expanded clones.

J: TRBJ2-1; V: TRBV5-1; D: -; size: -; DNA: TGCGCCAGCAGCTTGGCCACTCAGCTTAGCGATGAGCAGTTCTTC; CDR3: CASSLATQLSDEQFF
J: TRBJ2-2; V: TRBV9; D: -; size: -; DNA: TGTGCCAGCAGCGTAGTCCAGGGCGGCGGGGAGCTGTTTTTT; CDR3: CASSVVQGGGELFF
J: TRBJ2-7; V: TRBV2; D: TRBD2; size: -; DNA: TGTGCCAGCACCCCTCGAACTAGCGGGTGGAGAGCCTACGAGCAGTACTTC; CDR3: CASTPRTSGWRAYEQYF
J: TRBJ2-3; V: TRBV12-5; D: TRBD1; size: -; DNA: TGTGCTAGTGGACTCTGGACAGGGGTCGGCACAGATACGCAGTATTTT; CDR3: CASGLWTGVGTDTQYF
J: TRBJ2-3; V: TRBV9; D: -; size: -; DNA: TGTGCCAGCAGCGTAAGTTCGGAACCCGGAGCTAACACAGATACGCAGTATTTT; CDR3: CASSVSSEPGANTDTQYF
J: TRBJ2-1; V: TRBV27; D: TRBD2; size: -; DNA: TGTGCCAGCAGTTTAATGTTACTAGCGGGAATCAATGAGCAGTTCTTC; CDR3: CASSLMLLAGINEQFF
J: TRBJ2-7; V: TRBV28; D: -; size: -; DNA: TGTGCCAGCAGTTTAAATTTTCTGCGAAGTCCGAGCTCCTACGAGCAGTACTTC; CDR3: CASSLNFLRSPSSYEQYF
J: TRBJ1-1; V: TRBV9; D: TRBD1; size: -; DNA: TGTGCCAGCAGCGTTGCAGGGGGGAACACTGAAGCTTTCTTT; CDR3: CASSVAGGNTEAFF
J: TRBJ2-1; V: TRBV11-2; D: -; size: -; DNA: TGTGCCAGCAGCTTAAGGGAGGAGCAGTTCTTC; CDR3: CASSLREEQFF
J: TRBJ2-5; V: TRBV19; D: TRBD2; size: -; DNA: TGTGCCAGTAGTGGGTTAGCGGGAGTCGGAGAGACCCAGTACTTC; CDR3: CASSGLAGVGETQYF
J: TRBJ2-2; V: TRBV7-3; D: TRBD2; size: -; DNA: TGTGCCAGCAGCTTGGGACTAGGAGCCGGGGAGCTGTTTTTT; CDR3: CASSLGLGAGELFF
J: TRBJ2-3; V: TRBV7-8; D: -; size: many; DNA: TGTGCCAGCAGCGGGGCCGGGGGGCGAACGGCAGATACGCAGTATTTT; CDR3: CASSGAGGRTADTQYF
J: TRBJ2-1; V: TRBV6-1; D: -; size: few; DNA: TGTGCCAGCAACGACTGGAGCTCCTACAATGAGCAGTTCTTC; CDR3: CASNDWSSYNEQFF
J: TRBJ2-7; V: TRBV4-2; D: -; size: once; DNA: TGTGCCAGCAGCCAAGGTGTGGCGAGCGGTATTGCCTACGAGCAGTACTTC; CDR3: CASSQGVASGIAYEQYF
J: TRBJ1-5; V: TRBV19; D: TRBD1; size: -; DNA: TGTGCCAGTAATAACGACAGGGTATTTCAGCCCCAGCATTTT; CDR3: CASNNDRVFQPQHF
J: TRBJ2-7; V: TRBV13; D: TRBD2; size: -; DNA: TGTGCCAGCAGCCCCCGGACTAGTTCCTACGAGCAGTACTTC; CDR3: CASSPRTSSYEQYF
J: TRBJ1-4; V: TRBV7-9; D: -; size: -; DNA: TGTGCCAGCAGCTTATACCGGGGAGACAGCCTGTCTGAAAAACTGTTTTTT; CDR3: CASSLYRGDSLSEKLFF
J: TRBJ2-4; V: TRBV28; D: TRBD1; size: -; DNA: TGTGCCAGCGGGACAGGGGGAAAAAACATTCAGTACTTC; CDR3: CASGTGGKNIQYF
J: TRBJ1-5; V: TRBV4-3; D: -; size: -; DNA: TGCGCCAGCAGCCAAAACCTTGATCAGCCCCAGCATTTT; CDR3: CASSQNLDQPQHF
J: TRBJ2-5; V: TRBV18; D: TRBD1; size: -; DNA: TGTGCCAGCTCACGACTAAGGACAGGGCTCGGGGAGACCCAGTACTTC; CDR3: CASSRLRTGLGETQYF
J: TRBJ1-4; V: TRBV5-1; D: -; size: -; DNA: TGCGCCAGCAGCAAGGACGTATCTGCACTAAATGAAAAACTGTTTTTT; CDR3: CASSKDVSALNEKLFF
J: TRBJ2-6; V: TRBV10-3; D: -; size: -; DNA: TGTGCCATCAGTGAGTCGCTCCAGGGGATCTCTGGGGCCAACGTCCTGACTTTC; CDR3: CAISESLQGISGANVLTF
J: TRBJ1-2; V: TRBV7-8; D: -; size: -; DNA: TGTGCCAGCAGCTTAAACAGAGTCTCGGGCTACACCTTC; CDR3: CASSLNRVSGYTF
J: TRBJ2-3; V: TRBV7-9; D: TRBD2; size: -; DNA: TGTGCCAGCAGCTTAGATGCTAGCGGAGATACGCAGTATTTT; CDR3: CASSLDASGDTQYF
J: TRBJ2-7; V: TRBV15; D: -; size: -; DNA: TGTGCCACCAGCAGAGATCTCGGCAGGGTATCCTACGAGCAGTACTTC; CDR3: CATSRDLGRVSYEQYF
J: TRBJ2-7; V: TRBV5-6; D: -; size: -; DNA: TGTGCCAGCAGCTTGAGAAGAGAGCAGTACTTC; CDR3: CASSLRREQYF
J: TRBJ2-5; V: TRBV2; D: -; size: -; DNA: TGTGCCAGCAGTTTGGGACGGACCCAAGAGACCCAGTACTTC; CDR3: CASSLGRTQETQYF
J: TRBJ2-3; V: TRBV25-1; D: -; size: -; DNA: TGTGCCAGCAGTTTCGGACAGAGCACAGATACGCAGTATTTT; CDR3: CASSFGQSTDTQYF
J: TRBJ1-4; V: TRBV25-1; D: -; size: -; DNA: TGTGCCAGCAGCGACGGATATAATGAAAAACTGTTTTTT; CDR3: CASSDGYNEKLFF
J: TRBJ2-1; V: TRBV7-8; D: TRBD2; size: -; DNA: TGTGCCAGCAGCTTAGCGAGGTGGGGAGGGAATGAGCAGTTCTTC; CDR3: CASSLARWGGNEQFF
J: TRBJ2-1; V: TRBV6-5; D: TRBD2; size: -; DNA: TGTGCCAGCAGTTCTGCGGGAGCGTGGAATGAGCAGTTCTTC; CDR3: CASSSAGAWNEQFF
J: TRBJ1-2; V: TRBV28; D: -; size: once; DNA: TGTGCCAGCAGTTCGGGACCAGCTAACTATGGCTACACCTTC; CDR3: CASSSGPANYGYTF
J: TRBJ1-2; V: TRBV14; D: TRBD1; size: once; DNA: TGTGCCAGCAGCCAGAGGCGGACAGGGGGTTACTATGGCTACACCTTC; CDR3: CASSQRRTGGYYGYTF
J: TRBJ2-7; V: TRBV5-6; D: -; size: -; DNA: TGTGCCAGCAGCCCGAGGTCTAGCGCCCGACAGCAGTACTTC; CDR3: CASSPRSSARQQYF
J: TRBJ2-7; V: TRBV5-1; D: TRBD2; size: -; DNA: TGCGCCAGCAGCGGACTAGCGGGAGGAGGCTACGAGCAGTACTTC; CDR3: CASSGLAGGGYEQYF
J: TRBJ2-1; V: TRBV7-3; D: -; size: -; DNA: TGTGCCAGCAGCTTGGGGATACATGGCAATGAGCAGTTCTTC; CDR3: CASSLGIHGNEQFF
J: TRBJ2-7; V: TRBV29-1; D: -; size: once; DNA: TGCAGCGTTGGGGCGGGACACCAATACGAGCAGTACTTC; CDR3: CSVGAGHQYEQYF
J: TRBJ2-1; V: TRBV28; D: TRBD1; size: -; DNA: TGTGCCAGCAGTTCCGGGACAGGGTTACGTCACAATGAGCAGTTCTTC; CDR3: CASSSGTGLRHNEQFF
J: TRBJ2-1; V: TRBV6-1; D: TRBD1; size: -; DNA: TGTGCCAGCAGTGAAGCGTCGACAGGGATATCCTACAATGAGCAGTTCTTC; CDR3: CASSEASTGISYNEQFF
J: TRBJ1-4; V: TRBV18; D: -; size: -; DNA: TGTGCCAGCTCACCTCGGGGCCCGAATGAAAAACTGTTTTTT; CDR3: CASSPRGPNEKLFF
J: TRBJ1-5; V: TRBV6-5; D: TRBD1; size: -; DNA: TGTGCCAGCAGTTTGACACGGACAGGGGGGAATCAGCCCCAGCATTTT; CDR3: CASSLTRTGGNQPQHF
J: TRBJ2-7; V: TRBV27; D: -; size: -; DNA: TGTGCCAGTGGAGGGGTCTACGAGCAGTACTTC; CDR3: CASGGVYEQYF
J: TRBJ2-2; V: TRBV6-1; D: TRBD2; size: many; DNA: TGTGCCAGCAGTGGGTTAGCGGGAGATGACACCGGGGAGCTGTTTTTT; CDR3: CASSGLAGDDTGELFF
J: TRBJ2-7; V: TRBV28; D: TRBD2; size: -; DNA: TGTGCCAGCCAGAGATTGGGGCTAGCGGGAGACAACGAGCAGTACTTC; CDR3: CASQRLGLAGDNEQYF
J: TRBJ2-3; V: TRBV7-9; D: -; size: -; DNA: TGTGCCAGCAGCTTAGCAGGCAGTTCTAGCACAGATACGCAGTATTTT; CDR3: CASSLAGSSSTDTQYF
J: TRBJ1-1; V: TRBV2; D: -; size: few; DNA: TGTGCCAGCAGTGGGGGACAACAAGCTGAAGCTTTCTTT; CDR3: CASSGGQQAEAFF
J: TRBJ2-2; V: TRBV28; D: -; size: -; DNA: TGTGCCAGCAGCCCCCCCGTCGGGGGGCAAACCGGGGAGCTGTTTTTT; CDR3: CASSPPVGGQTGELFF
J: TRBJ2-5; V: TRBV28; D: TRBD2; size: -; DNA: TGTGCCAGCAGCCCCGGACTAGCGGGAGCCTCGAATCAAGAGACCCAGTACTTC; CDR3: CASSPGLAGASNQETQYF
J: TRBJ2-3; V: TRBV27; D: TRBD2; size: -; DNA: TGTGCCAGCAGATCCGAAGCTGGGACTAGCAGAAATACGCAGTATTTT; CDR3: CASRSEAGTSRNTQYF
J: TRBJ2-5; V: TRBV15; D: -; size: -; DNA: TGTGCCACCAGCAGAGTAGCGTCCAGGTTTCTCCAAGAGACCCAGTACTTC; CDR3: CATSRVASRFLQETQYF
J: TRBJ2-4; V: TRBV7-8; D: -; size: few; DNA: TGTGCCAGCAGCTTAGGTGCGGGTAGCGGAAACATTCAGTACTTC; CDR3: CASSLGAGSGNIQYF
J: TRBJ1-4; V: TRBV7-2; D: -; size: -; DNA: TGTGCCAGCAGCTTCGCCCCTAATGAAAAACTGTTTTTT; CDR3: CASSFAPNEKLFF
J: TRBJ1-1; V: TRBV10-2; D: -; size: -; DNA: TGCGCCAGCAGTCCGGAGAGGCTTGGGACTGAAGCTTTCTTT; CDR3: CASSPERLGTEAFF
J: TRBJ1-6; V: TRBV28; D: -; size: -; DNA: TGTGCCAGCACGGGACCCCTAAATAATTCACCCCTCCACTTT; CDR3: CASTGPLNNSPLHF
J: TRBJ1-4; V: TRBV4-1; D: -; size: few; DNA: TGCGCCAGCAGCCAAGGACCTGGGGTTGGAAAACTGTTTTTT; CDR3: CASSQGPGVGKLFF